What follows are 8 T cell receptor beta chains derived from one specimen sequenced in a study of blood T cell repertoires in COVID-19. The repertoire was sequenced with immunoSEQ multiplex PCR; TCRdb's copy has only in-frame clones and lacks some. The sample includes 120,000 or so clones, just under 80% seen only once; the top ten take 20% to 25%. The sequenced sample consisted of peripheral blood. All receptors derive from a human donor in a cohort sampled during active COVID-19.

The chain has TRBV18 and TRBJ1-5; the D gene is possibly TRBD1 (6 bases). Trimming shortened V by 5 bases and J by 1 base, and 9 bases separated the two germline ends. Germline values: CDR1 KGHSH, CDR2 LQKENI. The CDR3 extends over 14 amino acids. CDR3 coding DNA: TGTGCCAGCTCAACTCAGGGGAGCAATCAGCCCCAGCATTTT. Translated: CASSTQGSNQPQHF.

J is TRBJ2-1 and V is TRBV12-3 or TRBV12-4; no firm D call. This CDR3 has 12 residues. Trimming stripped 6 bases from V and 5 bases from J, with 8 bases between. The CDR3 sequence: CASRKLDNEQFF. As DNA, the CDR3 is TGTGCCAGCAGGAAACTGGACAATGAGCAGTTCTTC.

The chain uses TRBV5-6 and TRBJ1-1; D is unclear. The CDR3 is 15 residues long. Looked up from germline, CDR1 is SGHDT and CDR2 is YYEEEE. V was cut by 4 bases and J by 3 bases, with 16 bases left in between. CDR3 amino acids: CASSPSRGRHTEAFF. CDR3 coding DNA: TGTGCCAGCAGCCCCAGCCGGGGTCGTCACACTGAAGCTTTCTTT.

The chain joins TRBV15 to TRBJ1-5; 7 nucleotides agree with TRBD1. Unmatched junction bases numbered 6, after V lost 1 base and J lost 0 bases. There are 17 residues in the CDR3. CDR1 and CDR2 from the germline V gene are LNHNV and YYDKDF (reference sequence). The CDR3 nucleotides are TGTGCCACCAGCAGAGGGGACAGATTATATAGCAATCAGCCCCAGCATTTT. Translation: CATSRGDRLYSNQPQHF.

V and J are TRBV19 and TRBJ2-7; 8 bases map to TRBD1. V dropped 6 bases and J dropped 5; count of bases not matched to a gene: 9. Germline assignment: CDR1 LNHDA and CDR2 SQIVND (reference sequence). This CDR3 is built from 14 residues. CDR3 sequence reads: CASRWVRGRNEQYF. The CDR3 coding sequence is TGTGCCAGTAGGTGGGTCAGGGGGCGGAACGAGCAGTACTTC.

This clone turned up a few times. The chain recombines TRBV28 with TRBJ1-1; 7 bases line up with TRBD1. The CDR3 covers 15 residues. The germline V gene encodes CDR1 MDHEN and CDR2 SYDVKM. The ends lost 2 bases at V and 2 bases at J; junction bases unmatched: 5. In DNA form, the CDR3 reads TGTGCCAGCAGTTTAGGGGGACAGCTTAACACTGAAGCTTTCTTT. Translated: CASSLGGQLNTEAFF.

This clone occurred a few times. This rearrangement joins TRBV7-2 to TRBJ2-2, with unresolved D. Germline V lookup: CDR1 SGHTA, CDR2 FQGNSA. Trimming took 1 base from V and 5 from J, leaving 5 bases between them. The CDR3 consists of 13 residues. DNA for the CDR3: TGTGCCAGCAGCTTAGACGGGACCGGGGAGCTGTTTTTT. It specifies CASSLDGTGELFF. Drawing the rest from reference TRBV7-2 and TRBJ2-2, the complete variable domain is GAGVSQSPSNKVTEKGKDVELRCDPISGHTALYWYRQSLGQGLEFLIYFQGNSAPDKSGLPSDRFSAERTGGSVSTLTIQRTQQEDSAVYLCASSLDGTGELFFGEGSRLTVL.

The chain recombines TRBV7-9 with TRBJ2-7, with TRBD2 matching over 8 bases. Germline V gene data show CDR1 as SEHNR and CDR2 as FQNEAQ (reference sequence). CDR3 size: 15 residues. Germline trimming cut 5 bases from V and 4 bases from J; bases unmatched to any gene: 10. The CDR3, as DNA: TGTGCCAGCAGCCCGGGTGGCGGGAGGAAATACGAGCAGTACTTC. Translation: CASSPGGGRKYEQYF.